These 9 T cell receptor beta chains came from one sample sequenced in a study of CD8 T cells in Susac syndrome. RNA was extracted with the RNeasy kit, and a quantity of roughly 0.45 to 1 ug was reverse transcribed using random hexamers. Via MiXCR, TCRdb re-called the immunoSEQ multiplex PCR reads, giving one row per CDR3 protein. The sample yields about 190,000 distinct CDR3 sequences, 90% to 95% seen once. Material for sequencing was CD4+ T cells from PBMCs. The receptors were sampled from a human donor in good health.

The V call is TRBV3-1, the J call TRBJ1-2; perhaps TRBD1 as D (5 bases). Germline V gene lookup returns CDR1 LGHDT and CDR2 YNNKEL (reference sequence). Trimming removed 1 base from V and 8 bases from J, with 11 bases in between. The CDR3 has 13 residues. For the CDR3, the DNA is TGTGCCAGCAGCCAAGGGGGGAGCTTCGGCTACACCTTC. Its translation is CASSQGGSFGYTF.

This clonotype has only one observation. This sequence joins TRBV29-1 and TRBJ1-1; D is perhaps TRBD1 (6 bases). V was cut by 4 bases and J by 3 bases, with 12 bases left in between. Germline V gene sequence: CDR1 SQVTM, CDR2 ANQGSEA. This CDR3 region has 13 residues. CDR3 protein: CSVAGALDTEAFF. In DNA form, the CDR3 reads TGCAGCGTTGCAGGGGCGTTGGACACTGAAGCTTTCTTT.

The chain links TRBV6-2 or TRBV6-3 to TRBJ2-7; 7 nucleotides agree with TRBD1. Looked up from germline, CDR1 is MNHEY and CDR2 is SVGEGT. There are 11 residues in the CDR3. With V trimmed by 10 bases and J by 5 bases, 5 bases remained unmatched. DNA of the CDR3: TGTGCCATCAGACAGGGCGACGAGCAGTACTTC. Its translation: CAIRQGDEQYF.

J is TRBJ2-5 and V is TRBV27; D gene uncertain. The CDR3 contains 17 residues. Trimming shortened V by 3 bases and J by 0 bases, and 17 bases separated the two germline ends. CDR1 is MNHEY and CDR2 is SMNVEV in the germline V gene (reference sequence). The CDR3, as DNA: TGTGCCAGCAGTTTCAGTAGTTGGCAGCGCCACCAAGAGACCCAGTACTTC. Translation gives CASSFSSWQRHQETQYF.

J is TRBJ2-7 and V is TRBV20-1; D unresolved. The CDR3 loop spans 10 amino acids. Germline V CDR1 and CDR2: DFQATT, SNEGSKA (reference sequence). The germline V and J ends were trimmed by 5 bases and 7 bases, with 9 bases remaining between them. In DNA form, the CDR3 reads TGCAGTGCTCGTAGAAGGGAGCAGTACTTC. Its protein product is CSARRREQYF.

The rearrangement links TRBV29-1 to TRBJ2-7; 12 bases map to TRBD1. This CDR3 is built from 15 residues. Per the germline V gene, CDR1 is SQVTM and CDR2 is ANQGSEA. After removal of 7 bases from V and 6 bases from J, the junction contained 13 bases not matched to a gene. The CDR3 coding sequence is TGCAGCGCCCCCGTTCCGGGACAGGGGGCGCCCGAGCAGTACGTC. This gives the protein CSAPVPGQGAPEQYV.

The chain links TRBV18 to TRBJ2-7; D perhaps matches TRBD1 (5 bases). V was cut by 3 bases and J by 5 bases, with 14 bases left in between. CDR1 is KGHSH, CDR2 LQKENI, per germline. The CDR3 covers 14 residues. The CDR3 sequence: CASSPDLQGNEQYF. CDR3 nucleotide sequence: TGTGCCAGCTCACCGGACCTCCAGGGCAACGAGCAGTACTTC.

The chain is built from TRBV20-1 and TRBJ1-2; possible D gene TRBD1, 5 bases. From germline, CDR1 is DFQATT and CDR2 SNEGSKA (reference sequence). V shed 5 bases and J shed 7 bases, with 17 bases lying between them. There are 13 residues in the CDR3. The CDR3 region is CSAPNRQAGGYTF. Here the CDR3 DNA reads TGCAGTGCTCCTAACAGGCAGGCAGGTGGCTACACCTTC.

The J gene is TRBJ2-1, the V gene TRBV3-1, with 10 bases fitting TRBD1. The germline V gene encodes CDR1 LGHDT and CDR2 YNNKEL (reference sequence). The CDR3 spans 15 residues. Trimming cost V 5 bases and J 5 bases; bases outside gene matches: 6. The CDR3 DNA sequence: TGTGCCAGCAGCACTCTGACAGGGGGCCACAATGAGCAGTTCTTC. This gives the protein CASSTLTGGHNEQFF.